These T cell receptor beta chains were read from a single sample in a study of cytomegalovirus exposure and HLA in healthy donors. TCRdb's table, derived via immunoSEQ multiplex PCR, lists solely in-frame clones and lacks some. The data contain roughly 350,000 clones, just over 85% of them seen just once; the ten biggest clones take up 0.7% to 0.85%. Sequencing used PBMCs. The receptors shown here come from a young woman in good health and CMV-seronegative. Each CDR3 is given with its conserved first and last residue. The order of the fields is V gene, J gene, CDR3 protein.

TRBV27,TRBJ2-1,CASGTSAYGEQFF
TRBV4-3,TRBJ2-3,CASSLNLAASTDTQYF
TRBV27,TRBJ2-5,CASSFRTGVRETQYF
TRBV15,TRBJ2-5,CATSQQLAGVETQYF
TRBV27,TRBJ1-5,CASSLRSNQPQHF
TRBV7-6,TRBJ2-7,CASSSLVAGGWDEQYF
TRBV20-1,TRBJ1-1,CSAGGTGQAFF
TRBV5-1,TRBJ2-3,CASSLAGEPDTQYF
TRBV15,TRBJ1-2,CATSLPGQGNYGYTF
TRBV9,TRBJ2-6,CDEAVLTF
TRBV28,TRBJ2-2,CASFTGTENTGELFF
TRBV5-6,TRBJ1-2,CASKGTGGSPDGYTF
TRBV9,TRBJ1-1,CASTSGIMNTEAFF
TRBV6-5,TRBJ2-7,CASSYSTSGAYEQYF
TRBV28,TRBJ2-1,CASSPRRVTYNEQFF
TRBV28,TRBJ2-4,CASSTGLAGERGNIQYF
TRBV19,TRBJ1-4,CASRMGHTNEKLFF
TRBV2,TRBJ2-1,CASTRTGIVNEQFF
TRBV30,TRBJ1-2,CAWRPGNDYGYTF
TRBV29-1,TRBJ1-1,CSVLAREAFF
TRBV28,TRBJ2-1,CASAPTEDEQFF
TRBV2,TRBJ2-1,CASSAPLGEGYNEQFF
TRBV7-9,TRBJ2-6,CASSLGELQGPGANVLTF
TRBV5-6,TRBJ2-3,CASSLGGTSGREHTQYF
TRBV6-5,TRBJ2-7,CASSPSGLAGYEQYF
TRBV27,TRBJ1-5,CASSQGQNNQPQHF
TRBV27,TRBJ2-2,CASSLSAIGELFF
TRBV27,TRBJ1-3,CASSSDLDSGNTIYF
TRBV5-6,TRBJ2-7,CASSLVGQDYEQYF
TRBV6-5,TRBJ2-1,CASSKTSGSNEQFF
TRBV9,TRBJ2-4,CASSQGTIAKNIQYF
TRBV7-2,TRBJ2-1,CASSLSGLTYNEQFF
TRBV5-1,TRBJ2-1,CASSWGLAGGGEQFF
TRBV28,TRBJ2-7,CASSFKRYEQYF
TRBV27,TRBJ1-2,CASSKDTGAKDGYTF
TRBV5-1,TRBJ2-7,CASSLGPGEAYEQYF
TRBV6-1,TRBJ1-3,CASSETHRGRNTIYF
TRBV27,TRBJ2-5,CASSPLTQETQYF
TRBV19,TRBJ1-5,CASSIEGTGVITQPQHF
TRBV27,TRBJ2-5,CASSFVQREKETQYF
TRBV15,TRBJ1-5,CATSELHSGTGVNQPQHF
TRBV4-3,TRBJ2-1,CASSQDRAGGIYNEQFF
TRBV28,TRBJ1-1,CASRVLRNTEAFF
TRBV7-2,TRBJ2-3,CASRSILAATDTQYF
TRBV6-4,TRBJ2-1,CASATGAYNEQFF
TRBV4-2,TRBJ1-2,CASSRGGVPGYTF
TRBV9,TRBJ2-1,CASSDWTSGRVDNEQFF